The 14 T cell receptor beta chains given below trace back to one sample, sequenced in a study of cytomegalovirus exposure and HLA in healthy donors. The PCR made use of 60 Vbeta and 13 Jbeta primers. Sequencing was performed with immunoSEQ multiplex PCR; in TCRdb, only in-frame clones are kept and a portion is missing. The table has approximately 130,000 clones, approximately 70% seen once. The sequenced sample was PBMCs. These receptors came from a woman aged 55 to 70 in good health and CMV-seropositive.

J is TRBJ2-7 and V is TRBV5-1; 7 nucleotides align to TRBD1. V shed 2 bases, J shed 4 bases, and the junction held 6 bases outside the gene matches. The germline V gene has CDR1 SGHRS and CDR2 YFSETQ. CDR3 size: 14 residues. Here the CDR3 reads CASSLSGQNYEQYF. The CDR3 coding sequence is TGCGCCAGCAGCTTATCGGGACAGAATTACGAGCAGTACTTC.

This clone was detected a few times. An end of the junction does not agree with germline; a read error may underlie this. The V gene is TRBV7-7, the J gene TRBJ2-7, with D possibly being TRBD1 (7 bases). The CDR3 runs to 13 residues. CDR1 is SSHAT and CDR2 is FNYEAQ in the germline V gene (reference sequence). The DNA of the CDR3 is TGTGCTAGCAGCCTAGGGTCAGGGGGGGAGCAGTACTTC. It translates to CASSLGSGGEQYF.

The V and J genes are TRBV11-3 and TRBJ1-1, with D possibly matching TRBD1 (6 bases). Germline values: CDR1 SGHNT, CDR2 YENEEA. V was pared by 3 bases and J by 4 bases, with 15 bases between. The CDR3 is made up of 15 amino acids. CDR3 amino acids: CASSLSGGRGTEAFF. The CDR3 DNA reads as TGTGCCAGCAGCTTGTCCGGGGGGCGCGGCACTGAAGCTTTCTTT.

There are a few counts of this clone. This chain uses TRBV28 with TRBJ1-3, with 8 nucleotides matching TRBD1. The CDR3 runs 15 residues. V lost 8 bases and J lost 3; bases outside the gene matches: 9. The germline V gene encodes CDR1 MDHEN and CDR2 SYDVKM. CDR3 protein: CASDSGGTGGNTIYF. In DNA, the CDR3 is TGTGCCAGCGACTCAGGCGGGACAGGTGGAAACACCATATATTTT.

This sequence joins TRBV5-1 and TRBJ1-4, with D perhaps matching TRBD1 (5 bases). Per germline, CDR1 SGHRS and CDR2 YFSETQ. V was pared by 4 bases and J by 3 bases, with 16 bases between. The CDR3 has 16 residues. The CDR3 region has the DNA TGCGCCAGCAGCGCTCAGGGCGGTGGGTCTAATGAAAAACTGTTTTTT. Encoded protein: CASSAQGGGSNEKLFF.

This chain links TRBV6-1 with TRBJ2-1, with a tentative D call TRBD2 (6 bases). The CDR3 runs 15 residues. Trimming cost V 9 bases and J 0 bases, with 15 bases left between them. Germline loops: CDR1 MNHNS, CDR2 SASEGT. The CDR3 loop is CARGGGSSSYNEQFF. CDR3 nucleotide sequence: TGTGCCAGGGGGGGTGGCTCGAGCTCCTACAATGAGCAGTTCTTC.

This clone was found once. The rearrangement joins TRBV7-9 to TRBJ2-5; 8 positions match TRBD1. The better agreement between TRBJ2-7 and the DNA end casts doubt on the J call. Germline values: CDR1 SEHNR, CDR2 FQNEAQ (reference sequence). This CDR3 spans 15 amino acids. CDR3 residues: CASSTTGGRSYEQYF. The CDR3 nucleotides are TGTGCCAGCAGCACCACAGGGGGTCGCTCCTACGAGCAGTACTTC.

This clone was recorded a few times. The V call is TRBV9, the J call TRBJ2-1, with 11 bases matching TRBD2. Germline CDR1 SGDLS, CDR2 YYNGEE. The CDR3 totals 15 residues. The V and J ends lost 2 bases and 8 bases, in that order; junction bases with no gene match: 6. Here the CDR3 DNA reads TGTGCCAGCAGCGTGCTAGCGGGGGGCCGGGATGAGCAGTTCTTC. Translated: CASSVLAGGRDEQFF.

Points on this clone: One end of the junction varies from germline; a read error may be responsible. The V call is TRBV7-7, the J call TRBJ2-7, with D hard to call. Germline V gene lookup returns CDR1 SSHAT and CDR2 FNYEAQ (reference sequence). The CDR3 totals 14 residues. The CDR3 here is CASSLSHGSYEQYF. Here the CDR3 DNA reads TGTGCTAGCAGCTTGTCCCACGGTTCCTACGAGCAGTACTTC. The full variable domain, rest sourced from reference TRBV7-7 and TRBJ2-7, is GAGVSQSPRYKVTKRGQDVTLRCDPISSHATLYWYQQALGQGPEFLTYFNYEAQPDKSGLPSDRFSAERPEGSISTLTIQRTEQRDSAMYRCASSLSHGSYEQYFGPGTRLTVT.

This clone was seen more than once but under ten times. This rearrangement joins TRBV7-9 to TRBJ1-6; D is unclear. Germline loops: CDR1 SEHNR, CDR2 FQNEAQ (reference sequence). The CDR3 runs to 14 residues. V was shortened by 2 bases and J by 13 bases, with 15 bases between the two germline ends. DNA of the CDR3: TGTGCCAGCAGCTTACCGGGAAAGTGGTATCCCCTCCACTTT. This encodes CASSLPGKWYPLHF.

The V call is TRBV7-8, the J call TRBJ1-5; TRBD1 matches at 7 bases. With V trimmed by 2 bases and J by 4 bases, 8 bases remained unmatched. Germline V gene sequence: CDR1 SGHVS, CDR2 FQNEAQ. The CDR3 length is 16 residues. CDR3 sequence: CASSLRGTAPNQPQHF. As DNA, the CDR3 is TGTGCCAGCAGCTTAAGGGGGACAGCTCCGAATCAGCCCCAGCATTTT.

This rearrangement joins TRBV5-1 to TRBJ2-1; 14 bases agree with TRBD2. The germline V gene encodes CDR1 SGHRS and CDR2 YFSETQ. Unmatched junction bases numbered 8, after V lost 2 bases and J lost 4 bases. CDR3 size: 18 residues. The CDR3 is CASSFRLAGGPGYNEQFF. CDR3 DNA: TGCGCCAGCAGCTTCAGACTAGCGGGGGGGCCAGGGTACAATGAGCAGTTCTTC.

This chain uses TRBV5-4 with TRBJ1-1; D unclear. The length of the CDR3 is 14 residues. V shed 2 bases and J shed 1 base, with 9 bases lying between them. Germline V CDR1 and CDR2: SGHNT, YYREEE (reference sequence). The DNA of the CDR3 is TGTGCCAGCAGCTTACGACTAGAGAACACTGAAGCTTTCTTT. Its protein is CASSLRLENTEAFF.

This chain connects TRBV13 to TRBJ2-7, with D unclear. The CDR3 has 14 amino acids. Germline V gene data show CDR1 as PRHDT and CDR2 as FYEKMQ (reference sequence). V shed 0 bases and J shed 2 bases, with 8 bases lying between them. CDR3: CASSLGRHPYEQYF. The CDR3 DNA follows: TGTGCCAGCAGCTTAGGGAGGCACCCCTACGAGCAGTACTTC.